A selection of T cell receptor beta chains follows, all from one sample in a study of shared clonotypes between healthy human individuals. Here immunoSEQ multiplex PCR was the method, and the copy in TCRdb shows in-frame clones only, minus some. Of more than 2,000,000 clones listed, roughly 92% are singletons. Sequenced material: naive CD4+ T cells sorted from blood. The receptors were gathered from a young man in good health. Both conserved end residues are part of each CDR3. D genes are given only for firm matches. Only part of the rows carry a size: once, few, many, or a class if the clone is expanded.

J gene | V gene | D gene | clone size | CDR3 DNA | CDR3 protein
TRBJ1-5 | TRBV30 | TRBD1 | NA | TGTGCCTGGAGTCTGACAGGGGTAAATCAGCCCCAGCATTTT | CAWSLTGVNQPQHF
TRBJ1-1 | TRBV6-6 | NA | few | TGTGCCAGCAGTTTACTCGGACAAGGACTTTCCGAAGCTTTCTTT | CASSLLGQGLSEAFF
TRBJ2-7 | TRBV2 | NA | NA | TGTGCCAGCAGTGAACTCGTGTCTGAGCAGTACTTC | CASSELVSEQYF
TRBJ2-1 | TRBV29-1 | NA | NA | TGCAGCTCCCAGGGGCAGGGCCCGAGCTCCTACAATGAGCAGTTCTTC | CSSQGQGPSSYNEQFF
TRBJ2-5 | TRBV6-5 | NA | NA | TGTGCCAGCAGCCCCGACAGCGCGGCCGAGACCCAGTACTTC | CASSPDSAAETQYF
TRBJ1-2 | TRBV6-6 | TRBD1 | NA | TGTGCCAGCACCTATGGGCAGGGGGCAAGTGGCTACACCTTC | CASTYGQGASGYTF
TRBJ2-7 | TRBV12-5 | NA | NA | TGTGCTAGTGGTCCCCAAGTGGGGGAAGACGAGCAGTACTTC | CASGPQVGEDEQYF
TRBJ2-7 | TRBV11-2 | NA | NA | TGTGCCAGCAGCTTTTTAGCGTACTCCTACGAGCAGTACTTC | CASSFLAYSYEQYF
TRBJ2-3 | TRBV7-2 | NA | NA | TGTGCCAGCAGCTTAGGTTCGGGAGTTTCAGATACGCAGTATTTT | CASSLGSGVSDTQYF
TRBJ2-5 | TRBV5-1 | NA | NA | TGCGCCAGCAGCAGTAGGGCCTTCCAAGAGACCCAGTACTTC | CASSSRAFQETQYF
TRBJ1-2 | TRBV12-5 | NA | once | TGTGCTAGTGGTTTGGTACCGGATATCACGACATGGGATGAGGCTGCCTATGGCTACACCTTC | CASGLVPDITTWDEAAYGYTF
TRBJ1-4 | TRBV19 | NA | NA | TGTGCCAGTAGTATAGATCTCGTCGGCGGAGCAACTAATGAAAAACTGTTTTTT | CASSIDLVGGATNEKLFF
TRBJ2-7 | TRBV18 | TRBD2 | NA | TGTGCCAGCTCACCACCGGGACTAGCTGTCCACGAGCAGTACTTC | CASSPPGLAVHEQYF
TRBJ1-1 | TRBV2 | NA | NA | TGTGCCAGCAGTGTGTCCGTGGACAGCGCAAACACTGAAGCTTTCTTT | CASSVSVDSANTEAFF
TRBJ1-6 | TRBV27 | NA | NA | TGTGCCAGCAGTTTCCGGAGCTCCTATAATTCACCCCTCCACTTT | CASSFRSSYNSPLHF
TRBJ1-6 | TRBV5-1 | TRBD1 | NA | TGCGCCAGCAGCCCCACGGTAGGACAGGGAAGTTCACCCCTCCACTTT | CASSPTVGQGSSPLHF
TRBJ2-1 | TRBV28 | TRBD1 | few | TGTGCCAGCAGTTTTTCGACAGGGATACTGCAGTTCTTC | CASSFSTGILQFF
TRBJ2-3 | TRBV11-2 | TRBD2 | NA | TGTGCCAGCAGCTTCACTAGCGGCCCTGGGCCTCGCACAGATACGCAGTATTTT | CASSFTSGPGPRTDTQYF
TRBJ2-1 | TRBV19 | NA | NA | TGTGCCAGTAGTTCCTTATGGGATGAGCAGTTCTTC | CASSSLWDEQFF
TRBJ2-1 | TRBV30 | NA | NA | TGTGCCTGGACGCAGGACACGATGGAGTTCTTC | CAWTQDTMEFF
TRBJ1-5 | TRBV10-3 | NA | few | TGTGCCATCAGTGAATCGGGGTTTAATCAGCCCCAGCATTTT | CAISESGFNQPQHF
TRBJ2-7 | TRBV19 | TRBD1 | NA | TGTGCCAGTAGTATAGCTCCGGGACAGAGCTACGAGCAGTACTTC | CASSIAPGQSYEQYF
TRBJ2-1 | TRBV6-5 | TRBD2 | NA | TGTGCCAGCAGTTACTCGACACCTAGCGGCCCCTCAGGGCAGTTCTTC | CASSYSTPSGPSGQFF
TRBJ1-6 | TRBV5-1 | TRBD1 | once | TGCGCCAGCAGCTTGACTGGGACAGGGAATTCACCCCTCCACTTT | CASSLTGTGNSPLHF
TRBJ2-2 | TRBV18 | TRBD1 | NA | TGTGCCAGCTCCCATGACAGGGATAGCGGGGAGCTGTTTTTT | CASSHDRDSGELFF
TRBJ2-1 | TRBV5-1 | NA | NA | TGCGCCAGCAGCGTATCGGGAAATGAGCAGTTCTTC | CASSVSGNEQFF
TRBJ1-6 | TRBV5-5 | NA | NA | TGTGCCAGCAGCGGTCAGGGAGCATATAATTCACCCCTCCACTTT | CASSGQGAYNSPLHF
TRBJ1-6 | TRBV9 | NA | once | TGTGCCAGCAGCGCGAACGGGGGTAATAATTCACCCCTCCACTTT | CASSANGGNNSPLHF
TRBJ2-2 | TRBV5-1 | NA | NA | TGCGCCAGCAGCCTCCGGACAGCCAACACCGGGGAGCTGTTTTTT | CASSLRTANTGELFF
TRBJ1-6 | TRBV30 | NA | NA | TGTGCCTGGACGGCAGGGTTAAATTCACCCCTCCACTTT | CAWTAGLNSPLHF
TRBJ2-4 | TRBV6-1 | NA | NA | TGTGCCAGCAGTCGGGACAACATAGCCAAAAACATTCAGTACTTC | CASSRDNIAKNIQYF
TRBJ1-3 | TRBV5-4 | NA | once | TGTGCCAGCAGCTCTAAACAGGGCTCTGGAAACACCATATATTTT | CASSSKQGSGNTIYF
TRBJ1-2 | TRBV5-1 | NA | NA | TGCGCCAGCAGCTTGGCGGGTCGCGGCTACACCTTC | CASSLAGRGYTF
TRBJ2-3 | TRBV28 | NA | NA | TGTGCCAGCAGTTTATCGCGGCCCCGCACAGATACGCAGTATTTT | CASSLSRPRTDTQYF
TRBJ2-7 | TRBV30 | NA | NA | TGTGCCTGGAGCTTACAGGGAGGGGGCTACGAGCAGTACTTC | CAWSLQGGGYEQYF
TRBJ1-2 | TRBV7-2 | NA | NA | TGTGCCAGCAGCTTAGGGACAGCTGGTGGCTACACCTTC | CASSLGTAGGYTF
TRBJ2-7 | TRBV5-1 | TRBD2 | once | TGCGCCAGCAGCCCGGGGACTAGCGGGAGAGTGGACGAGCAGTACTTC | CASSPGTSGRVDEQYF
TRBJ1-6 | TRBV7-6 | NA | NA | TGTGCCAGCAGCCCACGGGGGGGTTCCTATAATTCACCCCTCCACTTT | CASSPRGGSYNSPLHF
TRBJ1-3 | TRBV18 | NA | NA | TGTGCCAGCTCACCCGACATATCCGGAAACACCATATATTTT | CASSPDISGNTIYF
TRBJ2-5 | TRBV18 | NA | NA | TGTGCCAGCTCTCTCGGGACCAAAGAGACCCAGTACTTC | CASSLGTKETQYF
TRBJ2-1 | TRBV19 | NA | once | TGTGCCAGTACCCTATCGGTCGGGGTATCCTACAATGAGCAGTTCTTC | CASTLSVGVSYNEQFF
TRBJ2-2 | TRBV30 | NA | NA | TGTGCCTGGAGACTGAAGGCTGGCACCGGGGAGCTGTTTTTT | CAWRLKAGTGELFF
TRBJ2-4 | TRBV28 | NA | NA | TGTGCCAGCAGTTTAGGGGTAGAAAACATTCAGTACTTC | CASSLGVENIQYF
TRBJ2-1 | TRBV4-3 | NA | NA | TGCGCCAGCAGGGGATGGGCAAATGAGCAGTTCTTC | CASRGWANEQFF
TRBJ2-1 | TRBV19 | NA | few | TGTGCCAGTAGTGTCGGATCGTCCAGTGAGCAGTTCTTC | CASSVGSSSEQFF
TRBJ2-3 | TRBV5-1 | TRBD2 | NA | TGCGCCAGCAGCTTTGCCGGGACTAGCGGGAGGGGAAGCACAGATACGCAGTATTTT | CASSFAGTSGRGSTDTQYF
TRBJ1-6 | TRBV13 | NA | few | TGTGCCAGCAGCTTGGATGGGGGCTCTTCACCCCTCCACTTT | CASSLDGGSSPLHF
TRBJ2-3 | TRBV19 | TRBD1 | NA | TGTGCCAGTAGTCCCCGGGACAGGGGCACAGATACGCAGTATTTT | CASSPRDRGTDTQYF
TRBJ1-1 | TRBV27 | NA | NA | TGTGCCAGCAGTACAGGGACGGCGGCCACTGAAGCTTTCTTT | CASSTGTAATEAFF
TRBJ1-2 | TRBV7-2 | NA | NA | TGTGCCAGCAGCCTAGGAGGCACAGGGCAGGTCGTCGGCTACACCTTC | CASSLGGTGQVVGYTF
TRBJ1-4 | TRBV6-5 | NA | NA | TGTGCCAGCAGTTGGGGGGCTGGTGAAAAACTGTTTTTT | CASSWGAGEKLFF